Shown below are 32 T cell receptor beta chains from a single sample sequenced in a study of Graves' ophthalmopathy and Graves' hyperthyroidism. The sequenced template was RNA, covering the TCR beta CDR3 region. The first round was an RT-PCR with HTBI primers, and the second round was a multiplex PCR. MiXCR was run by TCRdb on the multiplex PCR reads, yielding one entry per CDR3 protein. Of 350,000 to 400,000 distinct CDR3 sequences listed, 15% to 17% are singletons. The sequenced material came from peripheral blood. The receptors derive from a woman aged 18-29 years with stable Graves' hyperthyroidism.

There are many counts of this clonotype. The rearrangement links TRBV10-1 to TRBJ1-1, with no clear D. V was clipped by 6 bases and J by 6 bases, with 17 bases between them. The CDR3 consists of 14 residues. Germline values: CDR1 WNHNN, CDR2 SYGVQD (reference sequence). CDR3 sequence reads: CASSPGPPTAEAFF. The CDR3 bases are TGCGCCAGCAGCCCGGGCCCTCCGACGGCTGAAGCTTTCTTT.

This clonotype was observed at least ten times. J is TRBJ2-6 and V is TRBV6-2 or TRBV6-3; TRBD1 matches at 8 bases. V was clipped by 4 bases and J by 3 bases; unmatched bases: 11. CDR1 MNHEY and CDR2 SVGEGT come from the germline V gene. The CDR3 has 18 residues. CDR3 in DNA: TGTGCCAGCAGTTCCCGGAGGACAGGGATCGGTGGGGCCAACGTCCTGACTTTC. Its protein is CASSSRRTGIGGANVLTF.

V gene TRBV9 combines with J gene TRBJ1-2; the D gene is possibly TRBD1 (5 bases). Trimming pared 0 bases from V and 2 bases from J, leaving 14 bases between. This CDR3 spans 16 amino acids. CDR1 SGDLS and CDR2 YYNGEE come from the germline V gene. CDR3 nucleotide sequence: TGTGCCAGCAGCGTAGCTACGAGGGGATCGAACTATGGCTACACCTTC. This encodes CASSVATRGSNYGYTF.

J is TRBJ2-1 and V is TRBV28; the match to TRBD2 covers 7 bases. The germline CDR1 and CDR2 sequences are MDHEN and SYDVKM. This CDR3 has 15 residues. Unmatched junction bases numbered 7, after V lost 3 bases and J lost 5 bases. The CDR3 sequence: CASSLGGDDHNEQFF. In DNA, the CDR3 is TGTGCCAGCAGTTTGGGGGGGGACGACCACAATGAGCAGTTCTTC.

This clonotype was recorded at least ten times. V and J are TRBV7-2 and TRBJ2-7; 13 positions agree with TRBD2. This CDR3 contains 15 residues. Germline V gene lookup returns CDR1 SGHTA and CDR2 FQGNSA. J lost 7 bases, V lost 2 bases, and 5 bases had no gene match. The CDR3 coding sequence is TGTGCCAGCAGCTTAACTAGCGGGGGGGCCGAGGAGCAGTACTTC. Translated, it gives CASSLTSGGAEEQYF. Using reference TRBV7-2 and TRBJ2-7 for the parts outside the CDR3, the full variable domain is GAGVSQSPSNKVTEKGKDVELRCDPISGHTALYWYRQSLGQGLEFLIYFQGNSAPDKSGLPSDRFSAERTGGSVSTLTIQRTQQEDSAVYLCASSLTSGGAEEQYFGPGTRLTVT.

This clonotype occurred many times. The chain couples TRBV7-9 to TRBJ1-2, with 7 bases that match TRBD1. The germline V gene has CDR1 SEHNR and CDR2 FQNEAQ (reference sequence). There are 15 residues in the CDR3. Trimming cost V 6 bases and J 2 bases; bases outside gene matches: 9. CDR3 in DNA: TGTGCCAGCAGTAACTGGGACAGCGAAAACTATGGCTACACCTTC. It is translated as CASSNWDSENYGYTF.

CDR3 bases: TGTGCCAGCTCGTCTGCGGAAGCCAAAAACATTCAGTACTTC. As protein: CASSSAEAKNIQYF. The gene calls are TRBV18 and TRBJ2-4; D unresolved. In germline, CDR1 is KGHSH, CDR2 LQKENI. The CDR3 sequence is 14 residues long. V shed 6 bases and J shed 0 bases, with 9 bases lying between them.

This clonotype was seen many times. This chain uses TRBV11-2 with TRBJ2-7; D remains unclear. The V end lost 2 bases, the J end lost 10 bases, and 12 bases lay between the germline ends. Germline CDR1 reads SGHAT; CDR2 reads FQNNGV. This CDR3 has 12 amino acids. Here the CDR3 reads CASSLKREAQYF. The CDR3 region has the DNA TGTGCCAGCAGCTTAAAAAGGGAAGCTCAGTACTTC.

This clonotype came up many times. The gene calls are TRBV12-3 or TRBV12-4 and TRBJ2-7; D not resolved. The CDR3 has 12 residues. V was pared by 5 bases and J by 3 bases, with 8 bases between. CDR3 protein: CASSQTRYEQYF. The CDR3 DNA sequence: TGTGCCAGCAGTCAGACTCGCTACGAGCAGTACTTC.

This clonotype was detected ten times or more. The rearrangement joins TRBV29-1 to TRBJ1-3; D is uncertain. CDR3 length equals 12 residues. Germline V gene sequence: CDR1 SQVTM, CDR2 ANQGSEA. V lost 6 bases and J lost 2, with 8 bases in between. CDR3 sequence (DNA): TGCAGCGTCTGGGTCGCTGGAAACACCATATATTTT. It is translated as CSVWVAGNTIYF. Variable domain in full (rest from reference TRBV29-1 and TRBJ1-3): SAVISQKPSRDICQRGTSLTIQCQVDSQVTMMFWYRQQPGQSLTLIATANQGSEATYESGFVIDKFPISRPNLTFSTLTVSNMSPEDSSIYLCSVWVAGNTIYFGEGSWLTVV.

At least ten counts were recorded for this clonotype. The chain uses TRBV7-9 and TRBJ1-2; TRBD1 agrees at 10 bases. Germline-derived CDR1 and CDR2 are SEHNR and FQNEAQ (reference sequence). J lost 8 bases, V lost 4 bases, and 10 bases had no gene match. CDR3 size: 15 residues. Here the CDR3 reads CASSSFRDRGQGYTF. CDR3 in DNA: TGTGCCAGCAGCTCCTTCCGGGACAGGGGTCAGGGCTACACCTTC.

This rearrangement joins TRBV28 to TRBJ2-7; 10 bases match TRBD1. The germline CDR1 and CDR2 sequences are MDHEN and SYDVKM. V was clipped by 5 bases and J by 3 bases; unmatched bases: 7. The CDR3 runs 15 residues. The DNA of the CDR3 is TGTGCCAGCAGTCCCGGGACAGGGGAAAACTACGAGCAGTACTTC. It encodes CASSPGTGENYEQYF.

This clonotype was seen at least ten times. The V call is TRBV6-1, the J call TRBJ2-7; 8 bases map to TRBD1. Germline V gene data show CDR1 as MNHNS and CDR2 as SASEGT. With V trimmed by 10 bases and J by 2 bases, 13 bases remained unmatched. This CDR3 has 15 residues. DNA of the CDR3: TGTGCCACCGCCCCCCAGGGGGCGCAGACCTACGAGCAGTACTTC. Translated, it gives CATAPQGAQTYEQYF.

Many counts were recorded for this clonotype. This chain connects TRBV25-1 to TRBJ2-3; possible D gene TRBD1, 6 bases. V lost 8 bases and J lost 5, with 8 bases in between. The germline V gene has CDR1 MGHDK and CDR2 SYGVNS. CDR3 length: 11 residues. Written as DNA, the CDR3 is TGTGCCAGCGCACAGGGAGATACGCAGTATTTT. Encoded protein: CASAQGDTQYF.

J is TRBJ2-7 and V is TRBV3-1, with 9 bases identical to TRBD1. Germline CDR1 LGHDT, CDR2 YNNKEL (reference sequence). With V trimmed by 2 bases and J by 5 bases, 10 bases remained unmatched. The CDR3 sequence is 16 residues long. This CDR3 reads CASSQRVGTGSDEQYF. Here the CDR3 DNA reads TGTGCCAGCAGCCAACGTGTCGGGACAGGGTCGGACGAGCAGTACTTC.

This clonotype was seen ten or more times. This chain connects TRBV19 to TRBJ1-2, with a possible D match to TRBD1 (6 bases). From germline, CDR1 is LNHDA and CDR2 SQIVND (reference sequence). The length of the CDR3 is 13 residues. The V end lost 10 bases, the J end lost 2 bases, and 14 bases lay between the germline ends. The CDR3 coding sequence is TGTGCCATTAGCAGGGGCGGCAACTATGGCTACACCTTC. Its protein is CAISRGGNYGYTF.

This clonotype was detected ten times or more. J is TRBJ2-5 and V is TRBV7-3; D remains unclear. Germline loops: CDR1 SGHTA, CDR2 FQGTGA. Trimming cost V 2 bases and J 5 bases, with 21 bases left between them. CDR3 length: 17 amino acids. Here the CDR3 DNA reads TGTGCCAGCAGCTTAGGATTGCAGTCCAGGTTTCGCGAGACCCAGTACTTC. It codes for CASSLGLQSRFRETQYF.

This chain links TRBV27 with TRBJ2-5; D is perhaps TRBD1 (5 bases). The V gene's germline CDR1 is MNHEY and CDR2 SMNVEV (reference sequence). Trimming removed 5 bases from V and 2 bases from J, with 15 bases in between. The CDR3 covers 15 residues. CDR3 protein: CASSEGAYVQETQYF. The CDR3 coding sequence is TGTGCCAGCAGTGAAGGGGCGTACGTTCAAGAGACCCAGTACTTC.

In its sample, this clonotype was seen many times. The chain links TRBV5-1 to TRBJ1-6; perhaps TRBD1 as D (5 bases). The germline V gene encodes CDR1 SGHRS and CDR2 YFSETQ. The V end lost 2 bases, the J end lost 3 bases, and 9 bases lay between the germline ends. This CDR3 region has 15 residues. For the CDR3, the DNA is TGCGCCAGCAGCTTTGCGCAGGGCTATAATTCACCCCTCCACTTT. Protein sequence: CASSFAQGYNSPLHF.

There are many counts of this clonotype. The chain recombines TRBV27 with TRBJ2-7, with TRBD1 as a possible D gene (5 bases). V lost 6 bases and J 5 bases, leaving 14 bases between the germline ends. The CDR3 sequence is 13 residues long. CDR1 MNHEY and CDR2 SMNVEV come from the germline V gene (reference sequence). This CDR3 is CASSHQGSHEQYF. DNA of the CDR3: TGTGCCAGCAGCCACCAGGGTTCCCACGAGCAGTACTTC.

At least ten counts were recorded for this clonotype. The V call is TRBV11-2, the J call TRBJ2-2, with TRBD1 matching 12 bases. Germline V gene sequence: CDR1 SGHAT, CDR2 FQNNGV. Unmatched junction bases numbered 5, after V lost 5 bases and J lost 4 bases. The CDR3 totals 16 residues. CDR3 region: CASSPRDRGPTGELFF. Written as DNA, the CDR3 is TGTGCCAGCAGCCCTCGGGACAGGGGGCCCACCGGGGAGCTGTTTTTT.

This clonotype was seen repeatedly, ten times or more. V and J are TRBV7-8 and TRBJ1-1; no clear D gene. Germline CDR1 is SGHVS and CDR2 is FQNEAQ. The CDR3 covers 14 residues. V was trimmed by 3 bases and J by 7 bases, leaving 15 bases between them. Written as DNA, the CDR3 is TGTGCCAGCAGCTTTATAAAAGGAGCCCTTGAAGCTTTCTTT. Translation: CASSFIKGALEAFF.

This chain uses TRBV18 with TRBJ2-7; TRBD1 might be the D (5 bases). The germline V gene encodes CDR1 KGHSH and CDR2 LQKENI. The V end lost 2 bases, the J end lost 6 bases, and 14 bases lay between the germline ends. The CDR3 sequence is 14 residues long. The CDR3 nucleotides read TGTGCCAGCTCACCAGGGGCCGTCCGCGGCGAGCAGTACTTC. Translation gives CASSPGAVRGEQYF.

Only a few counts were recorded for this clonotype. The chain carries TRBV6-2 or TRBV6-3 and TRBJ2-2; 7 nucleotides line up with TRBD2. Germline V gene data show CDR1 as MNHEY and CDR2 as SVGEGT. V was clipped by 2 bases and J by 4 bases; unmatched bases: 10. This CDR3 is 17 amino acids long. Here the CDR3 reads CASSYTPRDYSTGELFF. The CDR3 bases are TGTGCCAGCAGTTACACTCCCCGGGACTACAGCACCGGGGAGCTGTTTTTT.

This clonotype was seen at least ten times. The CDR3 spells CASSSRFMNTEAFF. The DNA for the CDR3 is TGTGCCAGCAGTTCACGATTCATGAACACTGAAGCTTTCTTT. The chain carries TRBV12-3 or TRBV12-4 and TRBJ1-1; D is undetermined. The CDR3 is 14 amino acids. Trimming left V 4 bases short and J 0 bases short, with 9 bases between.

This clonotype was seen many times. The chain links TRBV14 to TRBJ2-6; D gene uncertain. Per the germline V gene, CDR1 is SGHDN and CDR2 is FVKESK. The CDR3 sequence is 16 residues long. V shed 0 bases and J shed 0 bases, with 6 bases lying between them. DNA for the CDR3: TGTGCCAGCAGCCAAGATCTTCTCTCTGGGGCCAACGTCCTGACTTTC. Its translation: CASSQDLLSGANVLTF.

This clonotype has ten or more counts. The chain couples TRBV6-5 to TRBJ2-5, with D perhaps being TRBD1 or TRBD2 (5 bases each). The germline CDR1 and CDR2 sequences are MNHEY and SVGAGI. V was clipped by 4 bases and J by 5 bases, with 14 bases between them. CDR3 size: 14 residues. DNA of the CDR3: TGTGCCAGCAGTTCGTCGGGGCTGGCGGAGACCCAGTACTTC. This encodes CASSSSGLAETQYF.

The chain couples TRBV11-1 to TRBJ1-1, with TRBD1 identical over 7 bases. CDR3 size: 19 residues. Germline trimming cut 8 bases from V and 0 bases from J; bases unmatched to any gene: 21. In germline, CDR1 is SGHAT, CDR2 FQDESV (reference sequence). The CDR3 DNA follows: TGTGCCAGCCGACGGCCTGAGGGGACAGCGACCTCCCTGAACACTGAAGCTTTCTTT. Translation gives CASRRPEGTATSLNTEAFF.

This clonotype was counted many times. The CDR3 region has the DNA TGTGCCAGCAGCCCAGACAGGTTATATCAGCCCCAGCATTTT. The encoded protein is CASSPDRLYQPQHF. The chain recombines TRBV7-8 with TRBJ1-5; D is possibly TRBD1 (6 bases). CDR3 length equals 14 residues. Germline V CDR1 and CDR2: SGHVS, FQNEAQ. Between the trimmed V and J ends, which lost 5 bases and 5 bases, there was a span of 13 bases.

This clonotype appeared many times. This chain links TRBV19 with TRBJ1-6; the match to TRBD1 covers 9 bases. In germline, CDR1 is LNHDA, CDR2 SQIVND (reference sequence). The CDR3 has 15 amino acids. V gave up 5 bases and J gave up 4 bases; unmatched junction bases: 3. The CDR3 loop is CASSLQGAYNSPLHF. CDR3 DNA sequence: TGTGCCAGTAGTCTACAGGGGGCTTATAATTCACCCCTCCACTTT.

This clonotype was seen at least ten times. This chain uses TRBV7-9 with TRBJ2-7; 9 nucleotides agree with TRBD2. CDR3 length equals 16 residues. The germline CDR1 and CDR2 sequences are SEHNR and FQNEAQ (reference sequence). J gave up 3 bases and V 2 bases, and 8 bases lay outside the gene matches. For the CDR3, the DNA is TGTGCCAGCAGCTTACGTACGCCTAGCGGGGTCTACGAGCAGTACTTC. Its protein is CASSLRTPSGVYEQYF. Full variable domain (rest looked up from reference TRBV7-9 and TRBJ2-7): DTGVSQNPRHKITKRGQNVTFRCDPISEHNRLYWYRQTLGQGPEFLTYFQNEAQLEKSRLLSDRFSAERPKGSFSTLEIQRTEQGDSAMYLCASSLRTPSGVYEQYFGPGTRLTVT.

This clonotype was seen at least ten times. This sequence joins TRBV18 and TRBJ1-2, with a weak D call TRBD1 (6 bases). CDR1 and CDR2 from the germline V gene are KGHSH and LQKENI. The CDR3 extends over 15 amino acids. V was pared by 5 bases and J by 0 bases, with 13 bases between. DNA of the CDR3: TGTGCCAGCTCATTCGGACAGTTACCTAACTATGGCTACACCTTC. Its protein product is CASSFGQLPNYGYTF. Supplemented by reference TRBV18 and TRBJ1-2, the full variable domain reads NAGVMQNPRHLVRRRGQEARLRCSPMKGHSHVYWYRQLPEEGLKFMVYLQKENIIDESGMPKERFSAEFPKEGPSILRIQQVVRGDSAAYFCASSFGQLPNYGYTFGSGTRLTVV.